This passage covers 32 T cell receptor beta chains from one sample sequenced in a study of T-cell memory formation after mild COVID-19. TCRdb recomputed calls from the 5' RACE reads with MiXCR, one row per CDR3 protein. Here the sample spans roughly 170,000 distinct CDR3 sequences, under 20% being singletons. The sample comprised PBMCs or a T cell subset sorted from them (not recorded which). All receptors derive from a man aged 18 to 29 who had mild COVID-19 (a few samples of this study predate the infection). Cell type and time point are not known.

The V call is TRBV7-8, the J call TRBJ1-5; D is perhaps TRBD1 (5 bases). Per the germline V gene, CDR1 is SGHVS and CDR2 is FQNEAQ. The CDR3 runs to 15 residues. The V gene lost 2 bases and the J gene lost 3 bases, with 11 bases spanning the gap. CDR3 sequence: CASSLRGWINQPQHF. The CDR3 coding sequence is TGTGCCAGCAGCTTACGGGGCTGGATCAATCAGCCCCAGCATTTT. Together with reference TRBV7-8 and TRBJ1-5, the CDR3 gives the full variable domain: GAGVSQSPRYKVAKRGQDVALRCDPISGHVSLFWYQQALGQGPEFLTYFQNEAQLDKSGLPSDRFFAERPEGSVSTLKIQRTQQEDSAVYLCASSLRGWINQPQHFGDGTRLSIL.

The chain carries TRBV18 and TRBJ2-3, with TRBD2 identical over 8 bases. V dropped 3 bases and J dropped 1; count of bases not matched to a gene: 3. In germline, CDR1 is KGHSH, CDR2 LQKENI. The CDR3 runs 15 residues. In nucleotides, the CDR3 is TGTGCCAGCTCACCCCTTAGCGGGGGCACAGATACGCAGTATTTT. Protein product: CASSPLSGGTDTQYF. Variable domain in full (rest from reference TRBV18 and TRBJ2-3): NAGVMQNPRHLVRRRGQEARLRCSPMKGHSHVYWYRQLPEEGLKFMVYLQKENIIDESGMPKERFSAEFPKEGPSILRIQQVVRGDSAAYFCASSPLSGGTDTQYFGPGTRLTVL.

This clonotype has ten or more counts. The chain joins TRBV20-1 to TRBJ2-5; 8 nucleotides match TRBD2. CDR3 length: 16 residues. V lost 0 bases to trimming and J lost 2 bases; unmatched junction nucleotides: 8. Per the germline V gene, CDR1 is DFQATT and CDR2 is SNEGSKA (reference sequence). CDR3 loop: CSARDLPSGHQETQYF. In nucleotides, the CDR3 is TGCAGTGCTAGAGATCTGCCTAGCGGGCATCAAGAGACCCAGTACTTC.

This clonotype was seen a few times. The CDR3 sequence is CASRPGQGSAGRYTF. The CDR3 DNA reads TGTGCCAGCAGACCCGGACAGGGGTCGGCCGGTCGCTACACCTTC. This chain connects TRBV6-2 or TRBV6-3 to TRBJ1-2; 9 bases fit TRBD1. CDR3 length: 15 amino acids. In germline, CDR1 is MNHEY, CDR2 SVGEGT. V trimming: 6 bases; J trimming: 9 bases; junction bases outside the gene matches: 14.

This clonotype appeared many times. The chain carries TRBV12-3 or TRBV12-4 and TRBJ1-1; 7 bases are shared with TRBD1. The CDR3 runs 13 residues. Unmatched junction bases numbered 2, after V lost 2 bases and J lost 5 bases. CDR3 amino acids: CASSLTGETEAFF. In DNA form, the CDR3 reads TGTGCCAGCAGTTTAACAGGGGAAACTGAAGCTTTCTTT.

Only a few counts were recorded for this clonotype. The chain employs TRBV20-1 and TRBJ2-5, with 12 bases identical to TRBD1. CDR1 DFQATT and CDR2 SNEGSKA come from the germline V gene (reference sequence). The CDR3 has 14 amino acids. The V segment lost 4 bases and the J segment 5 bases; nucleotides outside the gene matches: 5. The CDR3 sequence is CSAIGTGGKETQYF. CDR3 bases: TGCAGTGCTATAGGGACAGGGGGCAAGGAGACCCAGTACTTC.

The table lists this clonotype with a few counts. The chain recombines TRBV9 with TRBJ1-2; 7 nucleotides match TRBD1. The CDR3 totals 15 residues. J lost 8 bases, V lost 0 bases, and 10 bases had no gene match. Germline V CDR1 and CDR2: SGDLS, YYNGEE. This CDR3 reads CASSVEGGGIVGYTF. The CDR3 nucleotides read TGTGCCAGCAGCGTAGAAGGAGGGGGCATCGTCGGCTACACCTTC. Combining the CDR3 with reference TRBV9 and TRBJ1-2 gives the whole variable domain DSGVTQTPKHLITATGQRVTLRCSPRSGDLSVYWYQQSLDQGLQFLIQYYNGEERAKGNILERFSAQQFPDLHSELNLSSLELGDSALYFCASSVEGGGIVGYTFGSGTRLTVV.

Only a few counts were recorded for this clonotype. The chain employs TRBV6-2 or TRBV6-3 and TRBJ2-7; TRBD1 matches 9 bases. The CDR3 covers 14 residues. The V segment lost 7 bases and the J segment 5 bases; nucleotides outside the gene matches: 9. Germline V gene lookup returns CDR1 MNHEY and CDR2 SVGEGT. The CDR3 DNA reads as TGTGCCAGCACCAGGGACAGGGCGTTCCACGAGCAGTACGTC. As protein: CASTRDRAFHEQYV.

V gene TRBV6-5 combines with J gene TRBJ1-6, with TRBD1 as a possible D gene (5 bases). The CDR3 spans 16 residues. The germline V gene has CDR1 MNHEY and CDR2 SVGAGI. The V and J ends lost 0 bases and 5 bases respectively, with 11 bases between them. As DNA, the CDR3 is TGTGCCAGCAGTTACTCAGCTGGACAAAATAATTCACCCCTCCACTTT. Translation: CASSYSAGQNNSPLHF.

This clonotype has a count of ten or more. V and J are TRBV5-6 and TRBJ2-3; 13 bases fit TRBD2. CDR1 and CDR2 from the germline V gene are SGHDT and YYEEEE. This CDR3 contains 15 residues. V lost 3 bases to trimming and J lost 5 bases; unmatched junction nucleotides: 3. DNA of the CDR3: TGTGCCAGCAGCTCCCGGACTAGCGGGGGAGATACGCAGTATTTT. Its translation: CASSSRTSGGDTQYF.

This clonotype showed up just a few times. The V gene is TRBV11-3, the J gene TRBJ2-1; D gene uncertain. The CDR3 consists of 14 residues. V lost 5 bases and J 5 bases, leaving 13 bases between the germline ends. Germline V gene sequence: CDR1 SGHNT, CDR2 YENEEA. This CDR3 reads CASSLGRANNEQFF. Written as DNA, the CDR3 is TGTGCCAGCAGCCTCGGACGAGCCAACAATGAGCAGTTCTTC.

CDR3 sequence: CASSQLTGEYGYTF. The CDR3 coding sequence is TGCGCCAGCAGCCAGCTGACAGGGGAGTATGGCTACACCTTC. The chain uses TRBV5-1 and TRBJ1-2, with 8 bases aligning to TRBD1. This CDR3 is built from 14 residues. V was clipped by 4 bases and J by 5 bases; unmatched bases: 7. Germline V lookup: CDR1 SGHRS, CDR2 YFSETQ.

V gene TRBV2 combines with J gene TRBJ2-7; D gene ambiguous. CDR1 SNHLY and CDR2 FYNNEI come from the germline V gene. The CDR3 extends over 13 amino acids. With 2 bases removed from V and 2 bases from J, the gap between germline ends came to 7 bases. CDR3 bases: TGTGCCAGCAGTGAACCCAGAACCTACGAGCAGTACTTC. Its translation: CASSEPRTYEQYF.

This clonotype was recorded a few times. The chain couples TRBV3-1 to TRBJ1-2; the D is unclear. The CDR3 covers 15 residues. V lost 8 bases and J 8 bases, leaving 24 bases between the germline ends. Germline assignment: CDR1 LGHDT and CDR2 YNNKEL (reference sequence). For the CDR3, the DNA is TGTGCCAGCTCGGTACAAGAGGCTCGGGAGCGGGGCTACACCTTC. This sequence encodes CASSVQEARERGYTF. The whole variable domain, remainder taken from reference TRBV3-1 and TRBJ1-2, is DTAVSQTPKYLVTQMGNDKSIKCEQNLGHDTMYWYKQDSKKFLKIMFSYNNKELIINETVPNRFSPKSPDKAHLNLHINSLELGDSAVYFCASSVQEARERGYTFGSGTRLTVV.

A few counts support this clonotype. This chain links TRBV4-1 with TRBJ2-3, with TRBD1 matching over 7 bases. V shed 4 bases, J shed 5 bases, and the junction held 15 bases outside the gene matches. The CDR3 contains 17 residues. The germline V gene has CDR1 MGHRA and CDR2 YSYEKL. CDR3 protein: CASSRPGQRLRRDTQYF. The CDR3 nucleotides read TGCGCCAGCAGCCGACCGGGACAGAGACTTCGTAGAGATACGCAGTATTTT.

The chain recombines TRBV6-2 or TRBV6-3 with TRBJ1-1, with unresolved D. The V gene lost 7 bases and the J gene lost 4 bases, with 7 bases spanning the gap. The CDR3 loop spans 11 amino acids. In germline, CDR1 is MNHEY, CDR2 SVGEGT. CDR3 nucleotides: TGTGCCAGCACCTCGGTCACTGAAGCTTTCTTT. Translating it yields CASTSVTEAFF.

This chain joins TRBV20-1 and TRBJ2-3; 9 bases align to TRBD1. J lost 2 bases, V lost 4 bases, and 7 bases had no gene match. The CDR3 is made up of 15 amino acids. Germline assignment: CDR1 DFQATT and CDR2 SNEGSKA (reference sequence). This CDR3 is CSAIRQGVPTDTQYF. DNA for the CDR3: TGCAGTGCTATAAGACAGGGGGTGCCCACAGATACGCAGTATTTT.

The CDR3 loop reads CASSLTGVPYEQYF. The CDR3 DNA reads TGCGCCAGCAGCTTGACAGGGGTTCCCTACGAGCAGTACTTC. The chain links TRBV5-1 to TRBJ2-7; 7 positions match TRBD1. CDR3 length: 14 amino acids. Germline V gives CDR1 SGHRS, CDR2 YFSETQ. Trimming removed 1 base from V and 2 bases from J; junction bases left unmatched: 3.

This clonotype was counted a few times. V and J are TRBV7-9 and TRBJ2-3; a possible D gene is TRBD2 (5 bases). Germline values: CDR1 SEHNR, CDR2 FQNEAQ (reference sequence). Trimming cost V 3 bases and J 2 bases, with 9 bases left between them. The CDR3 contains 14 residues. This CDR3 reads CASSFVGDTDTQYF. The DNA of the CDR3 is TGTGCCAGCAGCTTCGTCGGGGACACAGATACGCAGTATTTT.

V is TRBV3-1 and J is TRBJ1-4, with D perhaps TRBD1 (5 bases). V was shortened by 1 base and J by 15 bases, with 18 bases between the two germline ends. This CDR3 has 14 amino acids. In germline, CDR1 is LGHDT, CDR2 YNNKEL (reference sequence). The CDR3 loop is CASSQGPGTWPMFF. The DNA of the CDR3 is TGTGCCAGCAGCCAAGGCCCGGGGACCTGGCCCATGTTTTTT.

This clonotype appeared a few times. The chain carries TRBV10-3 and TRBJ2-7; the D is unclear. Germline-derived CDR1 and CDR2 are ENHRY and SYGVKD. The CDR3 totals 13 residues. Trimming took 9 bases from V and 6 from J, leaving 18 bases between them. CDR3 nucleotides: TGTGCCATTTCAGGCGCCTCTACCTCCGAGCAGTACGTC. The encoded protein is CAISGASTSEQYV.

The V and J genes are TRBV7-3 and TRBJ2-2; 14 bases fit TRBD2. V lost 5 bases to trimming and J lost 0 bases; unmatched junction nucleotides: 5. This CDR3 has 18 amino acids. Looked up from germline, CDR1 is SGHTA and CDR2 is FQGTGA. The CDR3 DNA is TGTGCCAGCAGCCCGACTAGCGGGGGGGCGGCGAACACCGGGGAGCTGTTTTTT. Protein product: CASSPTSGGAANTGELFF.

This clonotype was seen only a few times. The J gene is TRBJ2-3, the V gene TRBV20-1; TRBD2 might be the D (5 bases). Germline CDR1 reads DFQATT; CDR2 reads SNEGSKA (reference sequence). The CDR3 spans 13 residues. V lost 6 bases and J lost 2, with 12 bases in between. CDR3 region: CSADLSATDTQYF. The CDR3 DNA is TGCAGTGCCGACCTTAGCGCCACAGATACGCAGTATTTT.

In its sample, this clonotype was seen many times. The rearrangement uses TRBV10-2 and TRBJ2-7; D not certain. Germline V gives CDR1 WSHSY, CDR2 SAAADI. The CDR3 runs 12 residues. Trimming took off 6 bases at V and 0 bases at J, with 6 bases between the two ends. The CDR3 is CASRDNSYEQYF. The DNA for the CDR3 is TGCGCCAGCAGAGACAACTCCTACGAGCAGTACTTC.

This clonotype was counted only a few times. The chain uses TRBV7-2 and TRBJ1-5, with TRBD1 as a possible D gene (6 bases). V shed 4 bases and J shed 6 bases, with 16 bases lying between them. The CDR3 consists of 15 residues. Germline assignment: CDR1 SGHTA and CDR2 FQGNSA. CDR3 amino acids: CASSSHRASGQPQHF. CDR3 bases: TGTGCCAGCAGCTCACACAGGGCCAGCGGTCAGCCCCAGCATTTT.

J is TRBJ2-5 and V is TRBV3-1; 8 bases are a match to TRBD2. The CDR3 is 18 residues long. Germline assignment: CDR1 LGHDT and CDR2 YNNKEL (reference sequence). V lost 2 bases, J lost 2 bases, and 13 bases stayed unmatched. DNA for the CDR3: TGTGCCAGCAGCCAACTAAGTGGCGGGGGGACCGTACAAGAGACCCAGTACTTC. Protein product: CASSQLSGGGTVQETQYF.

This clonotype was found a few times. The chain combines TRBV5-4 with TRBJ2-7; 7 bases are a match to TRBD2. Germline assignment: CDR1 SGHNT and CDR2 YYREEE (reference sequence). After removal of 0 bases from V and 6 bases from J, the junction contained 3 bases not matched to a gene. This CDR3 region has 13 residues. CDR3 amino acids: CASSLVSGGEQYV. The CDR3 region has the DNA TGTGCCAGCAGCTTGGTATCGGGGGGCGAGCAGTACGTC.

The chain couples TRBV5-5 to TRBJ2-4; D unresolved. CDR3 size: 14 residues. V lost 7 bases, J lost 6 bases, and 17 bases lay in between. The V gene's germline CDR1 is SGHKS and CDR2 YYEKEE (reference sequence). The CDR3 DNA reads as TGTGCCAGCGGACCTATCGGCGTGGGAAACATTCAGTACTTC. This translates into CASGPIGVGNIQYF.

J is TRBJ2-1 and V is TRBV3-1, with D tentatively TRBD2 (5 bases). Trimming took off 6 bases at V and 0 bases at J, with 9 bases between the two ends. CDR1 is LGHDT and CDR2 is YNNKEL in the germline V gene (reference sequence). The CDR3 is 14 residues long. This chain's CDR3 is CASRSRDSYNEQFF. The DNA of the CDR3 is TGTGCCAGCAGATCGAGGGACTCCTACAATGAGCAGTTCTTC.

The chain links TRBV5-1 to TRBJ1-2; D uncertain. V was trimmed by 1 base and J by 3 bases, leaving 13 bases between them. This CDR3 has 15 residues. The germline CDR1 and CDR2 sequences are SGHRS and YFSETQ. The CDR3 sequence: CASSLSWVEDYGYTF. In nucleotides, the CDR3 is TGCGCCAGCAGCTTGAGTTGGGTGGAGGACTATGGCTACACCTTC.

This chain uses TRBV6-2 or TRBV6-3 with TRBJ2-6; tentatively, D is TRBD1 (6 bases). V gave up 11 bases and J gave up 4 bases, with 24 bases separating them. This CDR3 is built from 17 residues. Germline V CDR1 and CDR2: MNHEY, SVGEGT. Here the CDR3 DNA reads TGTGCCCAGATAGGCCGGGACACGGAGACCGGGGCCAACGTCCTGACTTTC. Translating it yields CAQIGRDTETGANVLTF.

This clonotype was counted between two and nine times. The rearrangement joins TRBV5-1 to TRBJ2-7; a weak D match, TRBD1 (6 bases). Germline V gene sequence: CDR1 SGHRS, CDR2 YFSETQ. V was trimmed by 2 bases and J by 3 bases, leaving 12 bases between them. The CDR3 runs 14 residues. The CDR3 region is CASSLQGSFYEQYV. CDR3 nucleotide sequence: TGCGCCAGCAGCTTACAGGGTTCTTTCTACGAGCAGTACGTC.